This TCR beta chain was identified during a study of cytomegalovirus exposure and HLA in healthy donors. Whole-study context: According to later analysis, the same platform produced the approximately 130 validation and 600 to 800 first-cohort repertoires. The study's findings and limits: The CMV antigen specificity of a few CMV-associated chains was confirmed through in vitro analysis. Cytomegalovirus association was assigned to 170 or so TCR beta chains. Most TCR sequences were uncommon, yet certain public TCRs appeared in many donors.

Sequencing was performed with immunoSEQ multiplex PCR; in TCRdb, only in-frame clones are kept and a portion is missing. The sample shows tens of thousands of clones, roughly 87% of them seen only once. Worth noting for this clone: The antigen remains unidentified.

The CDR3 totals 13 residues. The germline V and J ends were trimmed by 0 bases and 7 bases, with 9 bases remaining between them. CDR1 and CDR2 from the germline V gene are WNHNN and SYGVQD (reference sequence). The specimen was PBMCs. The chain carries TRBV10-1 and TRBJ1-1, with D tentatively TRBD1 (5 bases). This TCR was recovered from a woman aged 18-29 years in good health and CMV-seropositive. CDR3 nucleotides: TGCGCCAGCAGTGAGTCGGGGCAGAGTGAAGCTTTCTTT. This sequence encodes CASSESGQSEAFF.